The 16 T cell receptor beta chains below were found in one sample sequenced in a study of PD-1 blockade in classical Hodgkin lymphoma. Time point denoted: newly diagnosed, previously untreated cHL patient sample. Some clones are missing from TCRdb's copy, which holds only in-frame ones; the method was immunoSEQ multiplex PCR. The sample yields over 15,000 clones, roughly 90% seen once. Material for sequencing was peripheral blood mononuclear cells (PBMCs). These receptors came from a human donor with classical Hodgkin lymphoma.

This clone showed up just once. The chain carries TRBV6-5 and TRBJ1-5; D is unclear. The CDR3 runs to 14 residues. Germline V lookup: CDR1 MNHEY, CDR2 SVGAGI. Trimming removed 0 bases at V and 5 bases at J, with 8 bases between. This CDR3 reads CASSYSGEYQPQHF. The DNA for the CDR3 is TGTGCCAGCAGTTACTCGGGAGAATATCAGCCCCAGCATTTT.

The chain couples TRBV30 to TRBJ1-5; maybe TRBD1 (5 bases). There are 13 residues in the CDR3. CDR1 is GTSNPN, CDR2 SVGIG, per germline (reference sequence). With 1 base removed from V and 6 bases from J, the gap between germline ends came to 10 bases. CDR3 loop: CAWSARRGQPQHF. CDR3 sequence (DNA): TGTGCCTGGAGTGCAAGGAGGGGTCAGCCCCAGCATTTT.

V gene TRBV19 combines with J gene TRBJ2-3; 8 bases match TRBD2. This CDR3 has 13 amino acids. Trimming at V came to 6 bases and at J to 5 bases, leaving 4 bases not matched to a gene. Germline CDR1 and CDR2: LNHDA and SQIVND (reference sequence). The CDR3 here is CASSATSGDTQYF. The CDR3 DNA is TGTGCCAGTAGCGCTACTAGCGGAGATACGCAGTATTTT.

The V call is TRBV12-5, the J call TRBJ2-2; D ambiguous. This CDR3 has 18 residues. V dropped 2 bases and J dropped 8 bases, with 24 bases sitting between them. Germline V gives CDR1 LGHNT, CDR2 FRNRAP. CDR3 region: CASGLTLNPRPIEGELFF. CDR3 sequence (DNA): TGTGCTAGTGGTTTGACTCTGAACCCACGCCCCATAGAAGGGGAGCTGTTTTTT.

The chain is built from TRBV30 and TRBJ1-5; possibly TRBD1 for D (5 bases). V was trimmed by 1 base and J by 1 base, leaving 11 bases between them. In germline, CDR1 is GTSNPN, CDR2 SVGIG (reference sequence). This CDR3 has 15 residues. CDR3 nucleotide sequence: TGTGCCTGGAGTGCCGGGACCGACAGCAATCAGCCCCAGCATTTT. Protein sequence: CAWSAGTDSNQPQHF.

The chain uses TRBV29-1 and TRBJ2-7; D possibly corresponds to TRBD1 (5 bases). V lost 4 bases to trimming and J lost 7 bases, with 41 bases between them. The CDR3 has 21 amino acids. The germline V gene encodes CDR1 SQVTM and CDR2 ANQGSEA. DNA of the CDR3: TGCAGCGTTGCAAGTTTTTCCTTCACCGCAAGCACAAGGGGTGGCCTCGGGGAGCAGTACTTC. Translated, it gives CSVASFSFTASTRGGLGEQYF.

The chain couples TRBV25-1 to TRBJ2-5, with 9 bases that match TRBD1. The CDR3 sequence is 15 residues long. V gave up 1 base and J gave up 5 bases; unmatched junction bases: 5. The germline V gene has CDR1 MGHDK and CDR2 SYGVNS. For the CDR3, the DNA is TGTGCCAGCAGTGAATTAGACAGGGGGTATGAGACCCAGTACTTC. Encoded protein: CASSELDRGYETQYF.

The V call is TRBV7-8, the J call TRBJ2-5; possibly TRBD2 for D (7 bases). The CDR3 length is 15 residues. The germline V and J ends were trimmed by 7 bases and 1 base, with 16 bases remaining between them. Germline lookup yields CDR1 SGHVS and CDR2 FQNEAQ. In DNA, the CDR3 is TGTGCCAGCACCCCCAATCGGGGGGCCCAAGAGACCCAGTACTTC. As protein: CASTPNRGAQETQYF. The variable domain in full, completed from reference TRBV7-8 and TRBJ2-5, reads GAGVSQSPRYKVAKRGQDVALRCDPISGHVSLFWYQQALGQGPEFLTYFQNEAQLDKSGLPSDRFFAERPEGSVSTLKIQRTQQEDSAVYLCASTPNRGAQETQYFGPGTRLLVL.

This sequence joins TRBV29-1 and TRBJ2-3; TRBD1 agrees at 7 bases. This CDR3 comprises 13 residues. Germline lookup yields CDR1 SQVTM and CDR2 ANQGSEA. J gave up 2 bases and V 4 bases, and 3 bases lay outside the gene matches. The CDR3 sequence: CSVVGTVTDTQYF. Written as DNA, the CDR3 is TGCAGCGTTGTCGGGACAGTCACAGATACGCAGTATTTT.

CDR3: CAITQKPYNEQFF. DNA for the CDR3: TGTGCCATCACTCAGAAGCCCTACAATGAGCAGTTCTTC. The chain links TRBV10-3 to TRBJ2-1; D not resolved. Trimming took off 7 bases at V and 2 bases at J, with 9 bases between the two ends. This CDR3 is 13 amino acids long. CDR1 and CDR2 (germline): ENHRY, SYGVKD.

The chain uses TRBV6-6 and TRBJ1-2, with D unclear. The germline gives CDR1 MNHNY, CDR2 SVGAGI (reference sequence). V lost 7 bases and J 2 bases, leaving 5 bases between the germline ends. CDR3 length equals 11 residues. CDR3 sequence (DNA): TGTGCCAGCAATTCCAACTATGGCTACACCTTC. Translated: CASNSNYGYTF.

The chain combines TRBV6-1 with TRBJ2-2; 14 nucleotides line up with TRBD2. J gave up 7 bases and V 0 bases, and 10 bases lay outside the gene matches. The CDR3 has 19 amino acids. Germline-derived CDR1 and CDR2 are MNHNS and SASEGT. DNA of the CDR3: TGTGCCAGCAGTGAAGCAGTGTGGGGACTAGCGGGAGTTGGCGGGGAGCTGTTTTTT. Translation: CASSEAVWGLAGVGGELFF.

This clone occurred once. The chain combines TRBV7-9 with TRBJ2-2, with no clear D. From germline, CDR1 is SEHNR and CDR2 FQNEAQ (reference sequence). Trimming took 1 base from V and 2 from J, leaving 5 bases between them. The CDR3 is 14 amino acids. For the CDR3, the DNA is TGTGCCAGCAGCTTAGACAGCAACACCGGGGAGCTGTTTTTT. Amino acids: CASSLDSNTGELFF.

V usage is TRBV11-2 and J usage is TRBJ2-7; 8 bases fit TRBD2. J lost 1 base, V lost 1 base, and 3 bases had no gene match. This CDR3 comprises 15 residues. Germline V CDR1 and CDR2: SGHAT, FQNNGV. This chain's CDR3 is CASSLVTSGSYEQYF. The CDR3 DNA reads TGTGCCAGCAGCTTAGTAACTAGCGGTTCCTACGAGCAGTACTTC.

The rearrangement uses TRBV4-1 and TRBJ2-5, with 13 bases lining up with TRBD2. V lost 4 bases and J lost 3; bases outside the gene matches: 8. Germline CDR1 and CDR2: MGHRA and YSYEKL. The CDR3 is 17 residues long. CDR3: CASSRGTSGNWEETQYF. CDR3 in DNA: TGCGCCAGCAGCCGAGGGACTAGCGGGAATTGGGAAGAGACCCAGTACTTC.

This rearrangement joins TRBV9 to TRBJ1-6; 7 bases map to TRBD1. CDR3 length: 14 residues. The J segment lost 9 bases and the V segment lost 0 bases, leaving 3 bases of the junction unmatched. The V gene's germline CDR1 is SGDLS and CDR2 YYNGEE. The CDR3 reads CASSVDSGGSPLHF. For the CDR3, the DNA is TGTGCCAGCAGCGTAGATTCAGGGGGTTCACCCCTCCACTTT. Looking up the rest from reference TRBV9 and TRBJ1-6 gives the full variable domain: DSGVTQTPKHLITATGQRVTLRCSPRSGDLSVYWYQQSLDQGLQFLIQYYNGEERAKGNILERFSAQQFPDLHSELNLSSLELGDSALYFCASSVDSGGSPLHFGNGTRLTVT.